This note documents a single T cell receptor (beta chain) sequence. What it binds is not known. Study processing details: A papillary thyroid cancer distant-metastasis classifier was built from CDR3 differences across clinicopathological groups. TCRdb recomputed clones from the PCR reads via MiXCR. For this entry, the V and J calls and clone size follow TCRdb and not the study's own pipeline. The table has around 13,000 clones, more than 25% seen once. The sample belongs to a study of metastatic and nonmetastatic thyroid tumors. Study-level information: Repertoires were compared across blood and tumor or nodule tissue from malignant and benign thyroid patients. Overall study findings and caveats: A significant increase in TCR beta diversity was reportedly seen in malignant thyroid tumors relative to benign nodules, in blood and tumor.

All patients were untreated before thyroid surgery. The germline gives CDR1 SGHRS, CDR2 YFSETQ. The CDR3 totals 15 residues. Trimming left V 2 bases short and J 0 bases short, with 11 bases between. Material for sequencing was tumor tissue. This receptor was taken from a male donor with papillary thyroid cancer or a benign thyroid nodule (not recorded which). Some clones in this sample may be carry-over from other donors' samples. The chain couples TRBV5-1 to TRBJ1-1, with a possible D match to TRBD1 (6 bases). For the CDR3, the DNA is TGCGCCAGCAGCTTAGGGGGAATCATGAACACTGAAGCTTTCTTT. Amino acids: CASSLGGIMNTEAFF.